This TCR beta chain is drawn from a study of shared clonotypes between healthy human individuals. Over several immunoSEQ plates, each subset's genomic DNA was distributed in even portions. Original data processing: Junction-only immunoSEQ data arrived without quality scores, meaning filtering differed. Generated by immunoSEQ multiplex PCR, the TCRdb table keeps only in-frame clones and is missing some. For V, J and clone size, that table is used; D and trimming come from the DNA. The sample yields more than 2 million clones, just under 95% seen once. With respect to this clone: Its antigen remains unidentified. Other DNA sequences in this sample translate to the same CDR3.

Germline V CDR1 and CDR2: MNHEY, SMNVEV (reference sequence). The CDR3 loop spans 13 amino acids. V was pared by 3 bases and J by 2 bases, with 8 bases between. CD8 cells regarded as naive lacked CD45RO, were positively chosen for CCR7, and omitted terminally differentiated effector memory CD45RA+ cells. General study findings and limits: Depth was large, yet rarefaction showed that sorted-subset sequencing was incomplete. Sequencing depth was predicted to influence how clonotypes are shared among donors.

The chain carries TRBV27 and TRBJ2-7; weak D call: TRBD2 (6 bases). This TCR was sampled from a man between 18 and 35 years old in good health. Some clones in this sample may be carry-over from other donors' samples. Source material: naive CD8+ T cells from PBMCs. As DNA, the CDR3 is TGTGCCAGCAGTTTCGGGGGTACCTACGAGCAGTACTTC. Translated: CASSFGGTYEQYF.